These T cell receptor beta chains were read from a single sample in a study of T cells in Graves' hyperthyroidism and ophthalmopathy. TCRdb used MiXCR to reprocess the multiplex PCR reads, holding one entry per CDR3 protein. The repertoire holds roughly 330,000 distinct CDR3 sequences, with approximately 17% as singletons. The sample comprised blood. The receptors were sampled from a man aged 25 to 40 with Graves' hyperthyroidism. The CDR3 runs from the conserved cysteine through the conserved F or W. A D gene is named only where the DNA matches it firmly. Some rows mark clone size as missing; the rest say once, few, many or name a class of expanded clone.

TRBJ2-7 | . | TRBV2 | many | CANNRPDGNYGQYF | TGTGCCAACAACCGCCCAGACGGAAATTACGGGCAGTACTTC
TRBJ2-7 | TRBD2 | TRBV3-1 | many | CASSQGDSGSSEQYF | TGTGCCAGCAGCCAAGGGGATAGCGGGAGTTCCGAGCAGTACTTC
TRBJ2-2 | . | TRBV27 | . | CASSQYTGELFF | TGTGCCAGCAGTCAGTATACCGGGGAGCTGTTTTTT
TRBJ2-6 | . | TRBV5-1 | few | CASSLVQSGANVLTF | TGCGCCAGCAGCTTGGTGCAGTCTGGGGCCAACGTCCTGACTTTC
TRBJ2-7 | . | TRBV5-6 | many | CASSHTGRTDYYEQYF | TGTGCCAGCAGCCACACGGGGCGCACCGATTACTACGAGCAGTACTTC
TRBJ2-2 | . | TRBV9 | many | CASRDNTRTGELFF | TGTGCCAGCAGGGATAACACCCGGACCGGGGAGCTGTTTTTT
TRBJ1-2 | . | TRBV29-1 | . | CSVEGLTGGGYGYTF | TGCAGCGTTGAGGGACTTACGGGGGGTGGCTATGGCTACACCTTC
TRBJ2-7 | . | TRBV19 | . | CASSIRSQVDEQYF | TGTGCCAGTAGTATACGTTCCCAGGTCGACGAGCAGTACTTC
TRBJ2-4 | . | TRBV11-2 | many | CASTNERVGIQYF | TGTGCCAGCACCAATGAAAGGGTCGGCATTCAGTACTTC
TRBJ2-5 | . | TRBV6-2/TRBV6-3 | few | CASRPDSNWGTQYF | TGTGCCAGCAGACCGGACTCGAATTGGGGGACCCAGTACTTC
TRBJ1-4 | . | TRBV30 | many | CAWKGVEEKLFF | TGTGCCTGGAAAGGGGTTGAGGAAAAACTGTTTTTT
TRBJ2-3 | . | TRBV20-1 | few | CSAASAVSGTQYF | TGCAGTGCTGCATCAGCGGTATCTGGTACGCAGTATTTT
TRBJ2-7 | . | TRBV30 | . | CAWSVGFSYEQYF | TGTGCCTGGAGTGTCGGCTTCTCCTACGAGCAGTACTTC
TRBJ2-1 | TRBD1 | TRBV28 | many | CASSTYTGTGSYNEQFF | TGTGCCAGCAGTACCTACACCGGGACAGGCTCCTACAATGAGCAGTTCTTC
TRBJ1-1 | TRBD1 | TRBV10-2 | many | CASLGTGEAEAFF | TGCGCCAGCCTGGGGACAGGGGAAGCGGAAGCTTTCTTT
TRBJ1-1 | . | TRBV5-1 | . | CASSLGREGGFF | TGCGCCAGCAGCTTGGGCAGGGAAGGAGGTTTCTTT
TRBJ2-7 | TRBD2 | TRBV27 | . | CASSRPTGGTYEQYF | TGTGCCAGCAGTAGGCCGACGGGAGGAACCTACGAGCAGTACTTC
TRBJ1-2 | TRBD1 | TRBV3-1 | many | CASSQARQGLNYGYTF | TGTGCCAGCAGCCAAGCCCGACAGGGGTTGAACTATGGCTACACCTTC
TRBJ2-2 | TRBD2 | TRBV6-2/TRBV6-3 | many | CASTPGWTGTRGAGELFF | TGTGCCAGCACCCCGGGTTGGACCGGGACTAGGGGGGCCGGGGAGCTGTTTTTT
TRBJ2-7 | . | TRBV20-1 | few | CSAREGSANYEQYF | TGCAGTGCTAGAGAAGGTAGCGCCAACTACGAGCAGTACTTC
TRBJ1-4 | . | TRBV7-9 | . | CASSAPQGGNEKLFF | TGTGCCAGCAGCGCCCCACAGGGAGGGAATGAAAAACTGTTTTTT
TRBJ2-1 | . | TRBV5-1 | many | CASIRGGSGYNEQFF | TGCGCCAGCATCCGAGGGGGGTCGGGCTACAATGAGCAGTTCTTC
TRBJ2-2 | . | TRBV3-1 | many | CASGVDAAGELFF | TGTGCCAGCGGGGTCGATGCGGCCGGGGAGCTGTTTTTT
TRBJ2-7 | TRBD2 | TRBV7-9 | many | CASSLPGREQYF | TGTGCCAGCAGCTTACCCGGGAGGGAGCAGTACTTC
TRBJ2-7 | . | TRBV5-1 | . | CASSLGSLNYEQYF | TGCGCCAGCAGCTTGGGTTCCCTGAACTACGAGCAGTACTTC
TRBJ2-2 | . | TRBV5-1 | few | CASSLRLQNTGELFF | TGCGCCAGCAGCTTGCGGTTACAAAACACCGGGGAGCTGTTTTTT
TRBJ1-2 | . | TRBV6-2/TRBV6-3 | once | CASSDTALSSGGYGYTF | TGTGCCAGCAGTGACACGGCCCTTTCATCAGGCGGCTATGGCTACACCTTC
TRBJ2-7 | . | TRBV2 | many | CASSRTESSYEQYF | TGTGCCAGCAGTCGGACGGAGAGCTCCTACGAGCAGTACTTC